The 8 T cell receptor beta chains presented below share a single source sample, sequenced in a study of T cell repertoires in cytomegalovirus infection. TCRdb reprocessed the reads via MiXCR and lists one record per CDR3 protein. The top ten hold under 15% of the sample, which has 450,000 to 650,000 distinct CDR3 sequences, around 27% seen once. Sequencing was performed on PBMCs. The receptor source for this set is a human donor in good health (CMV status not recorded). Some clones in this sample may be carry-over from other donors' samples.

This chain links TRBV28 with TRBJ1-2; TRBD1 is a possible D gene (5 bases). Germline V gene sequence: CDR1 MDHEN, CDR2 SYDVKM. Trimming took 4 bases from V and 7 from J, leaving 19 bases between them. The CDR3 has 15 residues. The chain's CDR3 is CASSYGGGLYGGYTF. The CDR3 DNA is TGTGCCAGCAGTTATGGGGGAGGGCTCTACGGTGGCTACACCTTC.

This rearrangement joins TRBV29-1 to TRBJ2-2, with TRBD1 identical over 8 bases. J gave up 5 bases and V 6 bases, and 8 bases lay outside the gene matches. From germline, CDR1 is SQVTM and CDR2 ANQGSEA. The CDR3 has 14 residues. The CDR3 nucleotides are TGCAGCGTCGGAGGACAGGGCTGGACCGGGGAGCTGTTTTTT. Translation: CSVGGQGWTGELFF.

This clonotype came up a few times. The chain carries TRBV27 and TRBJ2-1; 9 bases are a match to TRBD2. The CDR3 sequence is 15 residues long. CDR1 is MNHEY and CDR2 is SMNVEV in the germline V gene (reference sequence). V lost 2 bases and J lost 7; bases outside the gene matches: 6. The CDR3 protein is CASSLPGLARNEQFF. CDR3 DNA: TGTGCCAGCAGTTTACCGGGACTAGCCCGAAATGAGCAGTTCTTC.

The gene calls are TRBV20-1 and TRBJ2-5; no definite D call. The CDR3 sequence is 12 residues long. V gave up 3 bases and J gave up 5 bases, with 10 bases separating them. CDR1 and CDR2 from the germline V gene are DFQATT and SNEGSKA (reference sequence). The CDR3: CSAREGSETQYF. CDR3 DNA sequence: TGCAGTGCTAGGGAAGGGTCGGAGACCCAGTACTTC.

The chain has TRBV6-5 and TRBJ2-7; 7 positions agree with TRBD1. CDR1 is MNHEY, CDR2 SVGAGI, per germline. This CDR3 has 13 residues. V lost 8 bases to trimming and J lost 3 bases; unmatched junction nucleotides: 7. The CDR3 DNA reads TGTGCCAGCCGAAGACAGGGCTACTACGAGCAGTACGTC. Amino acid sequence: CASRRQGYYEQYV.

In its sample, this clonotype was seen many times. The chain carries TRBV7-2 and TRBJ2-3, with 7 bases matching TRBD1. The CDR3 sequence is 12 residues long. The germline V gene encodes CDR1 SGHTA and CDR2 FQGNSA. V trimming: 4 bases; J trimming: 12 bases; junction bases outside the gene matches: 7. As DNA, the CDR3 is TGTGCCAGCAGCTCCCCGGGACAGTCCCAGTATTTT. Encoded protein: CASSSPGQSQYF.

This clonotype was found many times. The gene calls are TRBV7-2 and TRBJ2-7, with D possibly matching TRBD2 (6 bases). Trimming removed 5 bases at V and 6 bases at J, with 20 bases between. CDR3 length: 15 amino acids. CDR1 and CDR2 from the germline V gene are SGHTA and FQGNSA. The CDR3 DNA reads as TGTGCCAGCAGCCTCCGGGACTCTCGTTTGGGCGAGCAGTACTTC. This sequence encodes CASSLRDSRLGEQYF.

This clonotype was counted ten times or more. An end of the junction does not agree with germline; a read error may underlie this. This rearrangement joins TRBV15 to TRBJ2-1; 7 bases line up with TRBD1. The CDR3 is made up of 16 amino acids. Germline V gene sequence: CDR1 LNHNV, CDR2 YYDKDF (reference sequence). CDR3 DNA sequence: TGTGCCACCAGAAGAGCCCGGGACAGCTCCTACAATGAGCAGTTCTTC. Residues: CATRRARDSSYNEQFF.